This TCR beta chain was sequenced for a study (dated by TCRdb to about 2016). This clonotype has just a few counts. This clone's antigen is unknown. No much larger clone is present one base from it, and per-base qualities are unavailable. The library came from RT-PCR. Sequencing was performed on an Illumina MiSeq. In-frame beta chains were kept once TCRdb had trimmed the public reads at Q25 with fastp and called clones with MiXCR. Each CDR3 protein appears once, grouped with its most common genes and DNA. The sample has 650,000 to 800,000 distinct CDR3 sequences on record, more than 13% of them singletons. Around 3.3% of the sample is held by the ten biggest clonotypes. The junction shows trimming of 0 bases on V and 5 bases on J, and the gene matches do not reach 16 bases of it. Inclusive of the bounding cysteine and phenylalanine, the CDR3 is 18 residues long. Just CDR3 DNA is preserved here, 54 bases in frame from base 1. Looking up the germline V gene (reference sequence) yields CDR1 DFQATT and CDR2 SNEGSKA.

The sequencing sample was made of memory CD4+ T cells from blood. This clonotype was obtained from a female donor in good health, serving as a healthy control. The chain is made from TRBV20-1 and TRBJ2-1, and 7 junction bases match TRBD2. The nucleotides are TGCAGTGCTAGAGATCAGGCGATTGCGGGAGCCCTCAACAATGAGCAGTTCTTC. Its coded protein is CSARDQAIAGALNNEQFF.